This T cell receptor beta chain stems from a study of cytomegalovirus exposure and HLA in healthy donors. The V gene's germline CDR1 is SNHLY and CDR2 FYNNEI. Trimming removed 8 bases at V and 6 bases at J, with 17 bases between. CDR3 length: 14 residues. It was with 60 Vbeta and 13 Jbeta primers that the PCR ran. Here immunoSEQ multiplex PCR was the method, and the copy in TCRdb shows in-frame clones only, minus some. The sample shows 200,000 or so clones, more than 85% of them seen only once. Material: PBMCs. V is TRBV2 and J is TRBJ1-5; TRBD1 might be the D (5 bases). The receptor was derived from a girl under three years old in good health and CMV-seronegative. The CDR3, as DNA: TGTGCCAGCCAGACAGACAGCAACCTTCAGCCCCAGCATTTT. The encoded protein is CASQTDSNLQPQHF.